The 18 T cell receptor beta chains below all came from one sample that was sequenced in a study of cytomegalovirus exposure and HLA in healthy donors. 13 Jbeta primers and 60 Vbeta primers were used for the PCR. The data were produced by immunoSEQ multiplex PCR, yet TCRdb's version contains in-frame clones alone and is incomplete. Altogether 150,000 to 200,000 clones are present, 70% to 90% being singletons, with the ten largest covering under 2%. Sequencing input: PBMCs. Receptor source: a woman under 30 in good health and CMV-seronegative.

This clone is a singleton in its sample. This chain joins TRBV4-2 and TRBJ2-3; tentative D call: TRBD2 (6 bases). The length of the CDR3 is 13 residues. V was clipped by 6 bases and J by 0 bases, with 7 bases between them. The germline V gene encodes CDR1 LGHNA and CDR2 YNFKEQ. This CDR3 is CASRGGSTDTQYF. CDR3 DNA sequence: TGTGCCAGCAGAGGAGGGAGCACAGATACGCAGTATTTT.

V gene TRBV18 combines with J gene TRBJ2-7, with TRBD1 as a possible D gene (5 bases). The length of the CDR3 is 14 residues. CDR1 and CDR2 from the germline V gene are KGHSH and LQKENI. The V gene lost 0 bases and the J gene lost 5 bases, with 11 bases spanning the gap. The CDR3 nucleotides read TGTGCCAGCTCACCACCGTTCCCCAGGGACGAGCAGTACTTC. Translation: CASSPPFPRDEQYF.

The chain is built from TRBV27 and TRBJ2-7; TRBD2 matches 8 bases. Looked up from germline, CDR1 is MNHEY and CDR2 is SMNVEV (reference sequence). CDR3 size: 15 residues. The trim removed 3 bases at V and 3 bases at J, leaving 7 bases unmatched. In nucleotides, the CDR3 is TGTGCCAGCAGTTTTATCCTAGCGGGCCTCTACGAGCAGTACTTC. Translated, it gives CASSFILAGLYEQYF.

The rearrangement uses TRBV6-1 and TRBJ1-1, with 8 bases that match TRBD1. Germline loops: CDR1 MNHNS, CDR2 SASEGT. The V gene end was trimmed by 4 bases and the J gene end by 1 base; junction bases not matched to a gene: 2. The CDR3 runs 14 residues. CDR3 protein: CASSGQGQNTEAFF. CDR3 sequence (DNA): TGTGCCAGCAGTGGACAGGGGCAGAACACTGAAGCTTTCTTT.

The V gene is TRBV7-9, the J gene TRBJ2-1, with 11 nucleotides matching TRBD1. The ends lost 5 bases at V and 1 base at J; junction bases unmatched: 4. There are 16 residues in the CDR3. From germline, CDR1 is SEHNR and CDR2 FQNEAQ (reference sequence). CDR3 amino acids: CASSPGQGASYNEQFF. The CDR3 DNA is TGTGCCAGCAGCCCCGGACAGGGGGCTTCCTACAATGAGCAGTTCTTC.

J is TRBJ1-2 and V is TRBV27; no firm D call. The CDR3 is 13 residues long. Germline V CDR1 and CDR2: MNHEY, SMNVEV (reference sequence). Trimming took 0 bases from V and 4 from J, leaving 6 bases between them. This CDR3 is CASSLSGLYGYTF. CDR3 DNA sequence: TGTGCCAGCAGTTTATCGGGCCTCTATGGCTACACCTTC.

The chain combines TRBV18 with TRBJ2-1; 12 bases map to TRBD2. The germline gives CDR1 KGHSH, CDR2 LQKENI. V gave up 6 bases and J gave up 2 bases; unmatched junction bases: 5. The CDR3 is 16 amino acids. Here the CDR3 DNA reads TGTGCCAGCTCTCTGACTAGCGGGAGCGCCTACAATGAGCAGTTCTTC. Protein sequence: CASSLTSGSAYNEQFF. Drawing the rest from reference TRBV18 and TRBJ2-1, the complete variable domain is NAGVMQNPRHLVRRRGQEARLRCSPMKGHSHVYWYRQLPEEGLKFMVYLQKENIIDESGMPKERFSAEFPKEGPSILRIQQVVRGDSAAYFCASSLTSGSAYNEQFFGPGTRLTVL.

The chain employs TRBV19 and TRBJ2-7, with a weak D call TRBD2 (5 bases). CDR3 size: 14 residues. The V gene lost 8 bases and the J gene lost 0 bases, with 14 bases spanning the gap. CDR1 and CDR2 (germline): LNHDA, SQIVND (reference sequence). The CDR3 DNA is TGTGCCAGTTCCCCGGGATTTAGCTCCTACGAGCAGTACTTC. This sequence encodes CASSPGFSSYEQYF.

The genes are TRBV2 and TRBJ2-7, with D perhaps TRBD2 (6 bases). Trimming stripped 8 bases from V and 0 bases from J, with 14 bases between. The CDR3 has 14 residues. The germline V gene has CDR1 SNHLY and CDR2 FYNNEI. The CDR3: CASRAGGGSYEQYF. For the CDR3, the DNA is TGTGCCAGCCGGGCCGGGGGTGGCTCCTACGAGCAGTACTTC.

This clone has a single count. The J gene is TRBJ2-7, the V gene TRBV7-6, with 10 bases matching TRBD2. The CDR3 runs 15 residues. CDR1 SGHVS and CDR2 FNYEAQ come from the germline V gene. The junction had 10 bases not matched to a gene; V was cut back by 5 bases and J by 6 bases. CDR3 sequence: CASSATGLATTEQYF. Written as DNA, the CDR3 is TGTGCCAGCAGCGCGACGGGACTAGCGACCACCGAGCAGTACTTC. The full variable domain, rest sourced from reference TRBV7-6 and TRBJ2-7, is GAGVSQSPRYKVTKRGQDVALRCDPISGHVSLYWYRQALGQGPEFLTYFNYEAQQDKSGLPNDRFSAERPEGSISTLTIQRTEQRDSAMYRCASSATGLATTEQYFGPGTRLTVT.

This chain uses TRBV10-3 with TRBJ2-3; 10 bases are a match to TRBD2. Germline CDR1 ENHRY, CDR2 SYGVKD. J gave up 3 bases and V 6 bases, and 12 bases lay outside the gene matches. This CDR3 has 17 amino acids. DNA for the CDR3: TGTGCCATCAGGGGCGATCTAGCGGGAGTTGGTACAGATACGCAGTATTTT. This translates into CAIRGDLAGVGTDTQYF.

V is TRBV19 and J is TRBJ2-7; the D is unclear. This CDR3 spans 14 amino acids. From germline, CDR1 is LNHDA and CDR2 SQIVND (reference sequence). The DNA of the CDR3 is TGTGCTTTTTTCAAGCAGAAGGCGGCATACGAGCAGTACTTC. This gives the protein CAFFKQKAAYEQYF. Drawing the rest from reference TRBV19 and TRBJ2-7, the complete variable domain is DGGITQSPKYLFRKEGQNVTLSCEQNLNHDAMYWYRQDPGQGLRLIYYSQIVNDFQKGDIAEGYSVSREKKESFPLTVTSAQKNPTAFYLCAFFKQKAAYEQYFGPGTRLTVT.

This clone came up a few times. V usage is TRBV2 and J usage is TRBJ2-5, with 8 bases matching TRBD2. CDR1 and CDR2 (germline): SNHLY, FYNNEI. The CDR3 totals 12 residues. V shed 6 bases, J shed 5 bases, and the junction held 2 bases outside the gene matches. The DNA of the CDR3 is TGTGCCAGCAGGCGGACTAGCGAGACCCAGTACTTC. Its translation is CASRRTSETQYF.

This chain uses TRBV19 with TRBJ1-1, with D possibly TRBD1 on 5 matching bases. Germline values: CDR1 LNHDA, CDR2 SQIVND (reference sequence). The CDR3 sequence is 15 residues long. Trimming removed 7 bases from V and 4 bases from J, with 19 bases in between. The CDR3 here is CASTLGPTESTEAFF. CDR3 in DNA: TGTGCCAGTACCCTGGGGCCGACAGAAAGCACTGAAGCTTTCTTT. The variable domain in full, completed from reference TRBV19 and TRBJ1-1, reads DGGITQSPKYLFRKEGQNVTLSCEQNLNHDAMYWYRQDPGQGLRLIYYSQIVNDFQKGDIAEGYSVSREKKESFPLTVTSAQKNPTAFYLCASTLGPTESTEAFFGQGTRLTVV.

This clone was picked up one time. The chain couples TRBV9 to TRBJ2-7; D remains ambiguous. Germline V gene sequence: CDR1 SGDLS, CDR2 YYNGEE. The CDR3 has 15 amino acids. V lost 0 bases to trimming and J lost 3 bases, with 13 bases between them. The CDR3, as DNA: TGTGCCAGCAGCGTAGGTCCGGGTCGGAACTACGAGCAGTACTTC. Encoded protein: CASSVGPGRNYEQYF. The complete variable domain, with remaining parts taken from reference TRBV9 and TRBJ2-7, reads DSGVTQTPKHLITATGQRVTLRCSPRSGDLSVYWYQQSLDQGLQFLIQYYNGEERAKGNILERFSAQQFPDLHSELNLSSLELGDSALYFCASSVGPGRNYEQYFGPGTRLTVT.

This chain connects TRBV5-1 to TRBJ2-3, with D maybe TRBD1 (6 bases). V was clipped by 2 bases and J by 7 bases, with 17 bases between them. The germline V gene has CDR1 SGHRS and CDR2 YFSETQ. The CDR3 is made up of 15 amino acids. Written as DNA, the CDR3 is TGCGCCAGCAGCTTAACAGGACAGTCCTCAAATACGCAGTATTTT. Its translation is CASSLTGQSSNTQYF. Filled out from reference TRBV5-1 and TRBJ2-3, the complete variable domain reads KAGVTQTPRYLIKTRGQQVTLSCSPISGHRSVSWYQQTPGQGLQFLFEYFSETQRNKGNFPGRFSGRQFSNSRSEMNVSTLELGDSALYLCASSLTGQSSNTQYFGPGTRLTVL.

This chain links TRBV2 with TRBJ2-4; the match to TRBD1 covers 7 bases. The CDR3 runs 12 residues. V dropped 6 bases and J dropped 8; count of bases not matched to a gene: 4. Per germline, CDR1 SNHLY and CDR2 FYNNEI. CDR3 residues: CASRDDRDIQYF. In DNA form, the CDR3 reads TGTGCCAGCAGGGACGACAGGGACATTCAGTACTTC.

This rearrangement joins TRBV7-2 to TRBJ1-6; 8 nucleotides agree with TRBD1. V dropped 4 bases and J dropped 10; count of bases not matched to a gene: 9. This CDR3 spans 15 amino acids. Per germline, CDR1 SGHTA and CDR2 FQGNSA. The CDR3 is CASSSLTGAGSPLHF. The CDR3 nucleotides are TGTGCCAGCAGCTCATTGACAGGGGCAGGGTCACCCCTCCACTTT.